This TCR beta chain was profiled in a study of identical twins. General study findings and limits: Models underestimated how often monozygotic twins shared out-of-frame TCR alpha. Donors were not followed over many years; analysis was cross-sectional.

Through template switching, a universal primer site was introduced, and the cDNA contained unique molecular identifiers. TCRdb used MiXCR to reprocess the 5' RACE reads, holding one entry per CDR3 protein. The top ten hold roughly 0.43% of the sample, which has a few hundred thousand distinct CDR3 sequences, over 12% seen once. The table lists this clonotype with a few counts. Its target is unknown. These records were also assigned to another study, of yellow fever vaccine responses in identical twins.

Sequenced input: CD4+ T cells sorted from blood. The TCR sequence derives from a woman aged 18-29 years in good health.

DNA for the CDR3: TGCAGTGCCGTAGAAGGGACCACTGAAGCTTTCTTT. Translated: CSAVEGTTEAFF. This chain uses TRBV20-1 with TRBJ1-1, with D perhaps matching TRBD1 (5 bases). Germline V gene lookup returns CDR1 DFQATT and CDR2 SNEGSKA (reference sequence). V lost 6 bases and J 4 bases, leaving 12 bases between the germline ends. The CDR3 loop spans 12 amino acids.